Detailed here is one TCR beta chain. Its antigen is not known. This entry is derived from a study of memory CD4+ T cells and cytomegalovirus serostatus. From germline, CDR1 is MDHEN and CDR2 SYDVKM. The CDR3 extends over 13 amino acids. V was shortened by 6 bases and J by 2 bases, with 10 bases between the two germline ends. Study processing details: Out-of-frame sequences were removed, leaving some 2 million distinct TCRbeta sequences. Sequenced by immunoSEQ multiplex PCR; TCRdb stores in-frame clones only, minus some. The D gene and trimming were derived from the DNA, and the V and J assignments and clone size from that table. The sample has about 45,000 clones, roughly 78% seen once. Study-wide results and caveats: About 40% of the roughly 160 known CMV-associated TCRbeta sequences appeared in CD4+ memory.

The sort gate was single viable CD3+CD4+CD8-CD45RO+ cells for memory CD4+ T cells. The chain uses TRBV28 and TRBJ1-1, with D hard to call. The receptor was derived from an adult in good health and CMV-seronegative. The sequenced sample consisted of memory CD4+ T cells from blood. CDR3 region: CASSWVFNTEAFF. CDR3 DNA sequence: TGTGCCAGCAGCTGGGTTTTTAACACTGAAGCTTTCTTT.